Listed here is a single TCR beta chain. Its antigen is unknown. TCRdb re-called the reads with MiXCR, one entry per CDR3 protein. The sample has 35,000 to 55,000 distinct CDR3 sequences; 20% are singletons. The CDR3 spans 13 residues. CDR1 SQVTM and CDR2 ANQGSEA come from the germline V gene. This specimen belongs to a study of T cell repertoires in cytomegalovirus infection. Study context: An indication of both CMV infection and matching HLA type came from public TCR beta signatures.

Study-level findings and limits: CMV-specific HLA-C-restricted TCR beta clonotypes dominated the ex vivo response. Using cumulative public TCR beta family frequency, the authors identified those who carried CMV together with the relevant HLA.

The chain carries TRBV29-1 and TRBJ2-1; 7 bases fit TRBD2. The receptor's source is a human donor in good health (CMV status not recorded). Some clones in this sample may be carry-over from other donors' samples. The sequenced material came from PBMCs, sequenced either directly or after in vitro stimulation (not recorded which). The CDR3 loop reads CSSTSKDRNEQFF. In DNA form, the CDR3 reads TGCAGTTCGACTAGCAAAGACCGCAATGAGCAGTTCTTC.